These 19 T cell receptor beta chains were all obtained from the same sample, sequenced in a study of T cells in Graves' hyperthyroidism and ophthalmopathy. Template material for amplifying TCR beta CDR3 regions consisted of RNA transcripts. During a first-round RT-PCR of the TCR CDR3, the HTBI primer set was used. One entry per CDR3 protein results from TCRdb running MiXCR on the multiplex PCR reads. The sample lists about 400,000 distinct CDR3 sequences, approximately 25% occurring once. The sample consisted of blood. The receptors were gathered from a man in his forties or fifties with Graves' hyperthyroidism.

The table lists this clonotype with a few counts. The chain recombines TRBV7-8 with TRBJ1-3; tentative D call: TRBD1 (5 bases). V gave up 1 base and J gave up 4 bases, with 11 bases separating them. The CDR3 totals 15 residues. Germline assignment: CDR1 SGHVS and CDR2 FQNEAQ. The CDR3 DNA reads TGTGCCAGCAGCTTAGATCGGGGGGTAGGAAACACCATATATTTT. Translating it yields CASSLDRGVGNTIYF.

DNA of the CDR3: TGCAGCGTTGTCAGCCGGGGCCATGAGCAGTACTTC. Translating gives CSVVSRGHEQYF. This chain joins TRBV29-1 and TRBJ2-7; perhaps D is TRBD1 or TRBD2 (5 bases each). Germline-derived CDR1 and CDR2 are SQVTM and ANQGSEA. V was clipped by 4 bases and J by 7 bases, with 14 bases between them. This CDR3 has 12 residues.

Only a few counts were recorded for this clonotype. V usage is TRBV30 and J usage is TRBJ2-5; D call uncertain. Germline V CDR1 and CDR2: GTSNPN, SVGIG (reference sequence). Trimming cost V 4 bases and J 2 bases, with 20 bases left between them. This CDR3 has 16 residues. DNA of the CDR3: TGTGCCTGGATTCCCTCGTCCCCTGGTCGTCAAGAGACCCAGTACTTC. Its translation: CAWIPSSPGRQETQYF.

CDR3 nucleotide sequence: TGTGCCAGCAGTGTCGAGCCTTTCTACGAGCAGTACTTC. Amino acids: CASSVEPFYEQYF. The V call is TRBV6-1, the J call TRBJ2-7; D remains unclear. There are 13 residues in the CDR3. The germline CDR1 and CDR2 sequences are MNHNS and SASEGT. V was clipped by 4 bases and J by 3 bases, with 10 bases between them.

This clonotype was seen at least ten times. V and J are TRBV28 and TRBJ2-7; TRBD1 matches 8 bases. The germline CDR1 and CDR2 sequences are MDHEN and SYDVKM. With V trimmed by 6 bases and J by 5 bases, 9 bases remained unmatched. There are 14 residues in the CDR3. The CDR3 DNA sequence: TGTGCCAGCAGCACCCGGGACAGGACTCACGAGCAGTACTTC. Its translation is CASSTRDRTHEQYF.

The chain carries TRBV11-3 and TRBJ2-3; D is undetermined. Germline V gives CDR1 SGHNT, CDR2 YENEEA. The CDR3 has 13 residues. V lost 5 bases and J lost 11, with 17 bases in between. Here the CDR3 DNA reads TGTGCCAGCAGCCCGAGCGACGGTCTAGGGCAGTATTTT. Its translation: CASSPSDGLGQYF.

The chain uses TRBV5-1 and TRBJ2-2; D may be TRBD2 (5 bases). Looked up from germline, CDR1 is SGHRS and CDR2 is YFSETQ. V was pared by 4 bases and J by 7 bases, with 14 bases between. CDR3 length equals 14 residues. The CDR3 DNA follows: TGCGCCAGCAGCCCTAGAGGGTCAGACGGGGAGCTGTTTTTT. This codes for CASSPRGSDGELFF.

Details on this clonotype: A read error may explain this, as a much larger clone is one base away. The chain joins TRBV12-3 or TRBV12-4 to TRBJ2-7, with 11 bases that match TRBD2. V was clipped by 8 bases and J by 3 bases; unmatched bases: 9. The CDR3 length is 15 residues. The DNA for the CDR3 is TGTGCCAGCGGTGTACTAGCGGGGGCACGCTACGAGCAGTACTTC. It encodes CASGVLAGARYEQYF.

This clonotype was seen a few times. The chain combines TRBV2 with TRBJ2-1; the match to TRBD2 covers 10 bases. The length of the CDR3 is 16 residues. CDR1 is SNHLY and CDR2 is FYNNEI in the germline V gene. V lost 9 bases and J lost 2; bases outside the gene matches: 10. The CDR3 loop is CASVSGRAPPYNEQFF. The CDR3 DNA reads TGTGCCAGTGTAAGCGGGAGGGCCCCCCCCTACAATGAGCAGTTCTTC.

The gene calls are TRBV4-1 and TRBJ2-1, with D possibly being TRBD2 (6 bases). Germline loops: CDR1 MGHRA, CDR2 YSYEKL. The CDR3 loop spans 16 amino acids. The V gene lost 4 bases and the J gene lost 0 bases, with 13 bases spanning the gap. Written as DNA, the CDR3 is TGCGCCAGCAGCCCCCCGGGACTCAGCTCCTACAATGAGCAGTTCTTC. It specifies CASSPPGLSSYNEQFF.

This clonotype has at least ten counts. The V call is TRBV3-1, the J call TRBJ2-3; no clear D. CDR1 and CDR2 from the germline V gene are LGHDT and YNNKEL (reference sequence). Trimming took off 2 bases at V and 0 bases at J, with 9 bases between the two ends. The CDR3 contains 15 residues. For the CDR3, the DNA is TGTGCCAGCAGCCAACTGGGATTTAGCACAGATACGCAGTATTTT. It codes for CASSQLGFSTDTQYF.

This rearrangement joins TRBV19 to TRBJ1-3; D gene unclear. V gave up 3 bases and J gave up 1 base, with 7 bases separating them. The CDR3 is made up of 14 amino acids. Germline CDR1 and CDR2: LNHDA and SQIVND (reference sequence). The CDR3 reads CASSIVGSGNTIYF. Written as DNA, the CDR3 is TGTGCCAGTAGTATCGTGGGGTCTGGAAACACCATATATTTT. The full variable domain, with the rest looked up from reference TRBV19 and TRBJ1-3, is DGGITQSPKYLFRKEGQNVTLSCEQNLNHDAMYWYRQDPGQGLRLIYYSQIVNDFQKGDIAEGYSVSREKKESFPLTVTSAQKNPTAFYLCASSIVGSGNTIYFGEGSWLTVV.

This chain connects TRBV7-9 to TRBJ2-2; D remains unclear. The CDR3 runs 15 residues. Trimming took off 5 bases at V and 2 bases at J, with 12 bases between the two ends. Germline CDR1 is SEHNR and CDR2 is FQNEAQ (reference sequence). The CDR3 DNA follows: TGTGCCAGCAGCGCCGACGGAGCAAACACCGGGGAGCTGTTTTTT. It encodes CASSADGANTGELFF.

This clonotype appeared a single time. The CDR3 is CATSDPTSGRLNEQFF. Here the CDR3 DNA reads TGTGCCACCAGTGATCCAACTAGCGGCCGATTGAATGAGCAGTTCTTC. The rearrangement links TRBV24-1 to TRBJ2-1; 8 positions match TRBD2. This CDR3 is built from 16 residues. Germline CDR1 reads KGHDR; CDR2 reads SFDVKD. The V gene end was trimmed by 3 bases and the J gene end by 7 bases; junction bases not matched to a gene: 10.

The gene calls are TRBV6-2 or TRBV6-3 and TRBJ2-7; D perhaps matches TRBD1 (5 bases). The V end lost 3 bases, the J end lost 3 bases, and 15 bases lay between the germline ends. The CDR3 is 15 amino acids. Germline values: CDR1 MNHEY, CDR2 SVGEGT. The CDR3 is CASSYLSAGLYEQYF. The CDR3 DNA sequence: TGTGCCAGCAGTTATCTTTCGGCAGGGCTCTACGAGCAGTACTTC.

This clonotype was seen a few times. This rearrangement joins TRBV2 to TRBJ1-4; perhaps TRBD1 as D (5 bases). The CDR3 sequence is 16 residues long. V gave up 7 bases and J gave up 4 bases, with 19 bases separating them. Germline V lookup: CDR1 SNHLY, CDR2 FYNNEI. The DNA of the CDR3 is TGTGCCAGCACCTACAGGAGGGAGGGGCTTAATGAAAAACTGTTTTTT. Amino acid sequence: CASTYRREGLNEKLFF.

The sample holds a few counts of this clonotype. The chain links TRBV20-1 to TRBJ2-1, with unresolved D. Germline CDR1 is DFQATT and CDR2 is SNEGSKA (reference sequence). The CDR3 has 13 amino acids. Trimming cost V 1 base and J 10 bases, with 14 bases left between them. CDR3 protein: CSARVSSVTEQFF. DNA for the CDR3: TGCAGTGCTAGAGTCAGCAGCGTTACCGAGCAGTTCTTC.

This rearrangement joins TRBV2 to TRBJ2-2; TRBD1 matches 7 bases. The CDR3 is 13 amino acids. J gave up 5 bases and V 8 bases, and 5 bases lay outside the gene matches. Germline CDR1 reads SNHLY; CDR2 reads FYNNEI. For the CDR3, the DNA is TGTGCCAGCTTAAGGGGGCGAACCGGGGAGCTGTTTTTT. It is translated as CASLRGRTGELFF.

This clonotype appeared once. The J gene is TRBJ1-5, the V gene TRBV3-1; D perhaps matches TRBD1 (5 bases). The CDR3 is made up of 14 amino acids. The V gene lost 5 bases and the J gene lost 7 bases, with 15 bases spanning the gap. Per germline, CDR1 LGHDT and CDR2 YNNKEL (reference sequence). The CDR3 nucleotides are TGTGCCAGCAGCTGGGACTTCTTAGGGCAGCCCCAGCATTTT. Its protein is CASSWDFLGQPQHF.